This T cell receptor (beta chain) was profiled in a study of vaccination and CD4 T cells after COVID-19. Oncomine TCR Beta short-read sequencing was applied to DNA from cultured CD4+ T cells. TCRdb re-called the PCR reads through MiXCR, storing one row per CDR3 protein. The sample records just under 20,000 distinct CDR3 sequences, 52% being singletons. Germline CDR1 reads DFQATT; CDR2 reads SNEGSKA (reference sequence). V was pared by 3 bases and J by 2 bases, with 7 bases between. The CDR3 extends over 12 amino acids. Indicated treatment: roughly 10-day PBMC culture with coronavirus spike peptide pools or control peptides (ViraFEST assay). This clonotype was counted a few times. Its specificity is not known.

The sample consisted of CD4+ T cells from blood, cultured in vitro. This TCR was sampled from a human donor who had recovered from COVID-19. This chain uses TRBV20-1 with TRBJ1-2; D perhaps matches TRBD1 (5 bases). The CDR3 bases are TGCAGTGCTAGCACAGGCAACTATGGCTACACCTTC. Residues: CSASTGNYGYTF.